These T cell receptor beta chains were read from a single sample in a study of regulatory T cells in long-lasting Graves disease. TCRdb reanalysed the multiplex PCR reads using MiXCR and keeps one entry per CDR3 protein. There are more than 300,000 distinct CDR3 sequences in the sample; roughly 15% occur only once, and 20% to 25% lies in the top ten. Sequences were derived from peripheral blood mononuclear cells (PBMCs), sampled at new diagnosis, from a patient treated with antithyroid drugs. The receptors stem from a female donor with Graves disease. CDR3s include the opening cysteine and the closing phenylalanine or tryptophan. D genes are given only for firm matches. Part of the rows lack a size; the others show once, few, many or a class for expanded clones.

TRBJ2-5,many,-,TRBV7-2,CATNPSGGQETQYF,TGTGCCACCAACCCCTCCGGGGGCCAAGAGACCCAGTACTTC
TRBJ2-3,few,TRBD2,TRBV29-1,CSVEDSGGADTQYF,TGCAGCGTTGAGGATAGCGGGGGTGCAGATACGCAGTATTTT
TRBJ2-5,-,TRBD2,TRBV6-5,CASSYSRNGREYF,TGTGCCAGCAGTTACTCGCGGAATGGGAGGGAGTACTTC
TRBJ2-5,many,-,TRBV20-1,CSAPLGGVPQETQYF,TGCAGTGCTCCGCTCGGAGGGGTTCCACAAGAGACCCAGTACTTC
TRBJ1-1,many,TRBD1,TRBV30,CAREHRGLRNTEAFF,TGTGCCCGTGAACACAGGGGGCTGAGGAACACTGAAGCTTTCTTT
TRBJ2-3,-,-,TRBV10-3,CATGPGLNTDTQYF,TGTGCCACCGGGCCGGGACTTAACACAGATACGCAGTATTTT
TRBJ1-1,few,-,TRBV19,CASSMSDRYTEAFF,TGTGCCAGTAGTATGTCGGACAGATACACTGAAGCTTTCTTT
TRBJ1-2,few,-,TRBV19,CASSIGGRNYGYTF,TGTGCCAGTAGTATAGGAGGACGGAACTATGGCTACACCTTC
TRBJ2-5,many,-,TRBV27,CASSLDWPSVQETQYF,TGTGCCAGCAGTTTAGATTGGCCTAGCGTACAAGAGACCCAGTACTTC
TRBJ1-2,many,-,TRBV18,CASSPQTDYGYTF,TGTGCCAGCTCACCACAAACAGACTATGGCTACACCTTC
TRBJ2-1,many,-,TRBV29-1,CSAGTDNEQFF,TGCAGCGCCGGGACGGACAATGAGCAGTTCTTC
TRBJ1-2,many,-,TRBV10-3,CAIRGRASDRSNYGYTF,TGTGCCATCAGGGGTAGAGCTTCGGACCGATCTAACTATGGCTACACCTTC
TRBJ1-2,many,TRBD1,TRBV5-1,CASSLARDSTSYGYTF,TGCGCCAGCAGCTTGGCCCGGGACAGCACCAGCTATGGCTACACCTTC
TRBJ1-5,-,-,TRBV19,CASSISVSNQPQHF,TGTGCCAGTAGTATATCGGTCAGTAATCAGCCCCAGCATTTT
TRBJ1-1,many,-,TRBV7-2,CASSLWGAAFF,TGTGCCAGCAGCTTATGGGGTGCAGCTTTCTTT
TRBJ2-1,few,TRBD2,TRBV6-2/TRBV6-3,CASSGLVDEQFF,TGTGCCAGCAGCGGACTAGTTGACGAGCAGTTCTTC
TRBJ1-1,many,-,TRBV6-1,CASTTSAPGDEAFF,TGTGCCAGCACTACCTCGGCCCCCGGGGATGAAGCTTTCTTT
TRBJ2-3,many,TRBD1,TRBV11-3,CASSSGTASTDTQYF,TGTGCCAGCAGCTCTGGGACAGCTAGCACAGATACGCAGTATTTT
TRBJ1-1,many,-,TRBV20-1,CSAPIRGEGTEAFF,TGCAGTGCTCCGATCCGGGGGGAAGGTACTGAAGCTTTCTTT
TRBJ2-1,many,-,TRBV3-1,CASSRGAVGEQFF,TGTGCCAGCAGCCGGGGGGCTGTGGGTGAGCAGTTCTTC
TRBJ1-6,few,-,TRBV19,CASSNGDRGSNSPLHF,TGTGCCAGTAGTAATGGGGATCGGGGCAGCAATTCACCCCTCCACTTT
TRBJ1-2,-,TRBD1,TRBV29-1,CSVEGQGTKGYTF,TGCAGCGTTGAGGGACAGGGGACTAAAGGCTACACCTTC
TRBJ2-7,many,-,TRBV20-1,CSASGLNEQYF,TGCAGTGCTAGCGGTCTGAACGAGCAGTACTTC
TRBJ2-2,-,-,TRBV5-1,CASSLAVGQENTGELFF,TGCGCCAGCAGCTTGGCCGTGGGACAAGAGAACACCGGGGAGCTGTTTTTT
TRBJ2-1,many,-,TRBV27,CASSLLPMKNNEQFF,TGTGCCAGCAGTTTACTGCCGATGAAAAACAATGAGCAGTTCTTC
TRBJ2-2,-,-,TRBV6-2/TRBV6-3,CANSYSPAGELFF,TGTGCCAACAGTTACTCCCCGGCCGGGGAGCTGTTTTTT
TRBJ2-5,many,TRBD2,TRBV30,CAWSVLEREAVETQYF,TGTGCCTGGAGTGTACTCGAGCGGGAGGCCGTGGAGACCCAGTACTTC
TRBJ1-5,many,-,TRBV28,CASSPPGGVFWQLNQPQHF,TGTGCCAGCAGTCCACCGGGCGGAGTCTTTTGGCAGTTAAATCAGCCCCAGCATTTT
TRBJ2-1,-,TRBD2,TRBV27,CASSLSGGAHEQFF,TGTGCCAGCTCTTTATCGGGAGGAGCCCATGAGCAGTTCTTC
TRBJ2-1,many,-,TRBV24-1,CATSDGGSPYNEQFF,TGTGCCACCAGTGATGGGGGGAGTCCTTACAATGAGCAGTTCTTC
TRBJ1-2,-,-,TRBV6-5,CASSYKGLRGYTF,TGTGCCAGCAGTTACAAGGGGCTTCGAGGCTACACCTTC
TRBJ2-2,few,-,TRBV3-1,CASTPQWAGNTGELFF,TGTGCCAGCACCCCCCAGTGGGCGGGGAACACCGGGGAGCTGTTTTTT
TRBJ2-3,many,-,TRBV25-1,CASSDVRRDRTDTQYF,TGTGCCAGCAGTGATGTACGGCGGGACCGCACAGATACGCAGTATTTT
TRBJ2-1,-,-,TRBV29-1,CSGRGSYNEQFF,TGCAGCGGAAGGGGGTCCTACAATGAGCAGTTCTTC
TRBJ2-7,few,TRBD1,TRBV7-9,CASRGQVRDEQYF,TGTGCCAGCAGGGGACAGGTCCGGGACGAGCAGTACTTC
TRBJ2-2,many,-,TRBV6-1,CASRQQQGNTGELFF,TGTGCCAGCAGACAACAACAGGGGAACACCGGGGAGCTGTTTTTT
TRBJ2-7,many,-,TRBV5-1,CASSSRDGSREQYF,TGCGCCAGCAGCTCCCGGGACGGGAGTAGGGAGCAGTACTTC
TRBJ2-5,many,-,TRBV10-1,CASSEGERWETQYF,TGCGCCAGCAGTGAGGGGGAAAGGTGGGAGACCCAGTACTTC
TRBJ2-3,many,-,TRBV3-1,CASSQDREDTQYF,TGTGCCAGCAGCCAAGATCGGGAGGATACGCAGTATTTT
TRBJ1-5,many,-,TRBV30,CACQDSSNQPQHF,TGTGCCTGCCAGGACAGTAGCAATCAGCCCCAGCATTTT
TRBJ1-1,-,TRBD1,TRBV12-3/TRBV12-4,CASSLGTGLAFF,TGTGCCAGCAGTTTAGGGACAGGGCTAGCTTTCTTT
TRBJ1-1,many,-,TRBV30,CAWKDLYEAFF,TGTGCCTGGAAAGACCTATATGAAGCTTTCTTT
TRBJ2-3,few,-,TRBV7-9,CASSPQDASTDTQYF,TGTGCCAGCAGCCCACAGGACGCCTCCACAGATACGCAGTATTTT
TRBJ2-7,many,-,TRBV12-3/TRBV12-4,CASMSRETYEQYF,TGTGCCAGCATGAGTAGGGAGACCTACGAGCAGTACTTC